Described below is a single T cell receptor beta chain sequence and its context. Source study methods: Amplification of reference gene primers was used by the study to estimate nucleated cell counts. Measured with immunoSEQ multiplex PCR; TCRdb has only the in-frame clones, and not every one. The V and J calls and the clone size are those of that table, but D and trimming were determined from the DNA. Counted here are some 14,000 clones, around 91% occurring once; the ten biggest clones make up around 20%. These data belong to a study of blood T cell repertoires in COVID-19. Background on the study: Italy, Spain and the United States were the sources of the convalescent and acute COVID-19 samples.

Unmatched junction bases numbered 4, after V lost 7 bases and J lost 8 bases. The CDR3 is 12 amino acids. Germline CDR1 and CDR2: MDHEN and SYDVKM. This clonotype originated in a human donor with active COVID-19. The donor label of this sample is uncertain. Sample: peripheral blood. The rearrangement links TRBV28 to TRBJ2-1; the match to TRBD2 covers 8 bases. CDR3 DNA: TGTGCCAGCAACTACGGGGGGGATGAGCAGTTCTTC. It is translated as CASNYGGDEQFF.